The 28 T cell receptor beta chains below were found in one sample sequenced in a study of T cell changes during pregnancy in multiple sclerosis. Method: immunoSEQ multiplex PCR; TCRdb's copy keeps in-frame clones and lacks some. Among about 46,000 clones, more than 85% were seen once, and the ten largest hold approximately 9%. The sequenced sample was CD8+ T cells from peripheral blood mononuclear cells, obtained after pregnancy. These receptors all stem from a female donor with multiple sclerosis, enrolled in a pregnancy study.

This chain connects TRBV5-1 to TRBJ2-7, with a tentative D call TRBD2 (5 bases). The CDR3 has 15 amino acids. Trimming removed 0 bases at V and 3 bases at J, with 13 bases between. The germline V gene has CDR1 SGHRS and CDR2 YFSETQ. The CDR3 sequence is CASSLEADLLYEQYF. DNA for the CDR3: TGCGCCAGCAGCTTGGAAGCGGATCTTCTCTACGAGCAGTACTTC.

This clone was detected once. The CDR3 is CASTRRKKGGTDEKLFF. In DNA form, the CDR3 reads TGTGCCAGCACGCGGAGAAAGAAGGGGGGGACGGATGAAAAACTGTTTTTT. The J gene is TRBJ1-4, the V gene TRBV5-8; a possible D gene is TRBD1 (6 bases). This CDR3 comprises 17 residues. V lost 6 bases, J lost 6 bases, and 24 bases lay in between. Germline CDR1 is SGHTS and CDR2 is YDEGEE. Looking up the rest from reference TRBV5-8 and TRBJ1-4 gives the full variable domain: EAGVTQSPTHLIKTRGQQATLRCSPISGHTSVYWYQQALGLGLQFLLWYDEGEERNRGNFPPRFSGRQFPNYSSELNVNALELEDSALYLCASTRRKKGGTDEKLFFGSGTQLSVL.

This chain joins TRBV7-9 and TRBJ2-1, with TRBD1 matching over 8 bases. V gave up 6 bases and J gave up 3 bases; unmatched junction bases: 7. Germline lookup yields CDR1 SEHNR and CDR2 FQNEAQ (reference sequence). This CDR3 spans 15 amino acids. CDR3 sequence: CASSPQGAFYNEQFF. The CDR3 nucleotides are TGTGCCAGCAGTCCCCAGGGGGCCTTCTACAATGAGCAGTTCTTC. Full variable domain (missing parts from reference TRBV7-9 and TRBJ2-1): DTGVSQNPRHKITKRGQNVTFRCDPISEHNRLYWYRQTLGQGPEFLTYFQNEAQLEKSRLLSDRFSAERPKGSFSTLEIQRTEQGDSAMYLCASSPQGAFYNEQFFGPGTRLTVL.

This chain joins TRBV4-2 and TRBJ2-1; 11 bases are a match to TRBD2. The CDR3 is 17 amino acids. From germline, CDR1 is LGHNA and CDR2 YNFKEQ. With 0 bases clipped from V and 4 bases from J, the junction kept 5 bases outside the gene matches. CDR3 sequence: CASSQDPGTSGYNEQFF. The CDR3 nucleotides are TGTGCCAGCAGCCAAGATCCGGGGACTAGCGGATACAATGAGCAGTTCTTC.

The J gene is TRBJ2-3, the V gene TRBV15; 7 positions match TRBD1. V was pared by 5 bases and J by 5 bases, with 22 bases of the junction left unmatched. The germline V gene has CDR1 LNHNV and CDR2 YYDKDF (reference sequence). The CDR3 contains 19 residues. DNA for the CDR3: TGTGCCACCAGCGGAGGTACTACAGACAGGGCCATCACACAAGATACGCAGTATTTT. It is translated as CATSGGTTDRAITQDTQYF.

In nucleotides, the CDR3 is TGTGCCTGGAGGGATGAGACAGCCAAAAATCAGCCCCAGCATTTT. It specifies CAWRDETAKNQPQHF. The chain carries TRBV30 and TRBJ1-5; D is perhaps TRBD1 (5 bases). Germline lookup yields CDR1 GTSNPN and CDR2 SVGIG (reference sequence). Between the trimmed V and J ends, which lost 3 bases and 4 bases, there was a span of 16 bases. The CDR3 loop spans 15 amino acids.

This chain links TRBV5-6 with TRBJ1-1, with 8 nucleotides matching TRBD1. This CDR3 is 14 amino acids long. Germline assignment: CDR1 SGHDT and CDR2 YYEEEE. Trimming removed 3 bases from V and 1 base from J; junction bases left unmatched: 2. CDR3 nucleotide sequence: TGTGCCAGCAGCTACGGGACAGGGAACACTGAAGCTTTCTTT. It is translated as CASSYGTGNTEAFF. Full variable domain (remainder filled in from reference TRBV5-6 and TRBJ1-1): DAGVTQSPTHLIKTRGQQVTLRCSPKSGHDTVSWYQQALGQGPQFIFQYYEEEERQRGNFPDRFSGHQFPNYSSELNVNALLLGDSALYLCASSYGTGNTEAFFGQGTRLTVV.

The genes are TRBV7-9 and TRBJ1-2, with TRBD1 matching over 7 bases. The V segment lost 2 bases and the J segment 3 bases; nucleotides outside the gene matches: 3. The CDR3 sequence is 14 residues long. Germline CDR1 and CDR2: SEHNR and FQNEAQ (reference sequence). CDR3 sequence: CASSLTGADYGYTF. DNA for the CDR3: TGTGCCAGCAGCTTAACAGGGGCTGACTATGGCTACACCTTC.

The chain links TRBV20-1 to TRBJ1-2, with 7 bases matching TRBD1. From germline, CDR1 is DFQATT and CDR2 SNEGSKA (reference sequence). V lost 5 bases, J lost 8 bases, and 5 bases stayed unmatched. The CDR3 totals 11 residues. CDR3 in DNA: TGCAGTGCTCAGACAGGGCTCGGCTACACCTTC. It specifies CSAQTGLGYTF.

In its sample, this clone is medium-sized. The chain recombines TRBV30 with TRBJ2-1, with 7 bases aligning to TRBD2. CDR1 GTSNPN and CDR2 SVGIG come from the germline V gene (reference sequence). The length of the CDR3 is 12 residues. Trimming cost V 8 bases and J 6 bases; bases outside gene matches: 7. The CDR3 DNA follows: TGTGCCAGAATGGGACTACTCAATGAGCAGTTCTTC. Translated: CARMGLLNEQFF.

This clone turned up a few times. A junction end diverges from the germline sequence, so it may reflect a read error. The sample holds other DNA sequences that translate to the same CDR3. The DNA for the CDR3 is TGCGCCAGCAGCCAAGCCGAGCGGGGGGTGGCAGATACGCAGTATTTT. It is translated as CASSQAERGVADTQYF. J is TRBJ2-3 and V is TRBV5-5, with 9 bases that match TRBD2. Germline assignment: CDR1 SGHKS and CDR2 YYEKEE (reference sequence). The CDR3 runs 16 residues.

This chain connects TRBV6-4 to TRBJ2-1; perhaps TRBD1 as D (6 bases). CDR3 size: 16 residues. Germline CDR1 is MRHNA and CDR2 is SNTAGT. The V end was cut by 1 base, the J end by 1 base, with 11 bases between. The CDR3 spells CASSDLARGSYNEQFF. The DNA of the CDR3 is TGTGCCAGCAGTGACTTAGCAAGGGGGTCCTACAATGAGCAGTTCTTC.

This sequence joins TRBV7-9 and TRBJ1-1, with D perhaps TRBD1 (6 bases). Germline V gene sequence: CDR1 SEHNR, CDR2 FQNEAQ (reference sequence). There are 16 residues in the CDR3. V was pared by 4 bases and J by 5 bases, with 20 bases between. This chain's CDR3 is CASSSNRGALSTEAFF. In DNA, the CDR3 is TGTGCCAGCAGCTCCAACCGGGGGGCGCTTTCTACTGAAGCTTTCTTT.

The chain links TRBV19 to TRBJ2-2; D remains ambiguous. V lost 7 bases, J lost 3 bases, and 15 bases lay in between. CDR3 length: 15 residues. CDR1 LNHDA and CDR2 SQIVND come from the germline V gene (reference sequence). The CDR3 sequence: CASTTLESHTGELFF. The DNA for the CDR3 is TGTGCCAGTACCACCCTAGAGTCCCACACCGGGGAGCTGTTTTTT. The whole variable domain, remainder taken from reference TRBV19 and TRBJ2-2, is DGGITQSPKYLFRKEGQNVTLSCEQNLNHDAMYWYRQDPGQGLRLIYYSQIVNDFQKGDIAEGYSVSREKKESFPLTVTSAQKNPTAFYLCASTTLESHTGELFFGEGSRLTVL.

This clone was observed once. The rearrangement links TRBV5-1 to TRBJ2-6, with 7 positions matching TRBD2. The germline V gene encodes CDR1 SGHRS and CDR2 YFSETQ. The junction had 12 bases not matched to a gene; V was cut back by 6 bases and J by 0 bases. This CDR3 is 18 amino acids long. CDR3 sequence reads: CASNPGGRTPSGANVLTF. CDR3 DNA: TGCGCCAGCAACCCAGGCGGGAGAACACCCTCTGGGGCCAACGTCCTGACTTTC.

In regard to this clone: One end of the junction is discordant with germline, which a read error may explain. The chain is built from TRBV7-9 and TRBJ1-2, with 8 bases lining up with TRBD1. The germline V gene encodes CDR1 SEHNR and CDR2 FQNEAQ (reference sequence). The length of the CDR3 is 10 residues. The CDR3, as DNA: TGTGCCAGCAGCCCCCGACAGGGGCCCTTC. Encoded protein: CASSPRQGPF.

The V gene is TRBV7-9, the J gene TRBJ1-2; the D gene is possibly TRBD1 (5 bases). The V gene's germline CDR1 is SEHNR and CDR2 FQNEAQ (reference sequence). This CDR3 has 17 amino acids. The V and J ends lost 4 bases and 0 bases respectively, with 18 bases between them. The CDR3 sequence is CASSSSVGREANYGYTF. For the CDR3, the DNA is TGTGCCAGCAGCTCATCGGTCGGCAGGGAGGCTAACTATGGCTACACCTTC.

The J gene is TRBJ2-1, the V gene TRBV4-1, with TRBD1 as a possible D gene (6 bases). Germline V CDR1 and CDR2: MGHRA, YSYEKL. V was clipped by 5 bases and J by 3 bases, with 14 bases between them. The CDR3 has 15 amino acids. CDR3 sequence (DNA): TGCGCCAGCAGCGCCCTAGGGGGAGTCTACAATGAGCAGTTCTTC. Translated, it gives CASSALGGVYNEQFF.

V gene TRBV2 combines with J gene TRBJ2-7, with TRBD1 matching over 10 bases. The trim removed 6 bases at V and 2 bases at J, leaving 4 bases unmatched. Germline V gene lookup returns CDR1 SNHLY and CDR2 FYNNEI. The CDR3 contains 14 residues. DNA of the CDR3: TGTGCCAGCAGCCCGGGACAGGGGACCTACGAGCAGTACTTC. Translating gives CASSPGQGTYEQYF.

CDR3 sequence: CAWRGQGASYEQYF. As DNA, the CDR3 is TGTGCCTGGAGGGGACAGGGAGCCTCCTACGAGCAGTACTTC. V and J are TRBV30 and TRBJ2-7, with 9 bases aligning to TRBD1. With V trimmed by 3 bases and J by 0 bases, 3 bases remained unmatched. Germline V gene sequence: CDR1 GTSNPN, CDR2 SVGIG (reference sequence). This CDR3 spans 14 amino acids.

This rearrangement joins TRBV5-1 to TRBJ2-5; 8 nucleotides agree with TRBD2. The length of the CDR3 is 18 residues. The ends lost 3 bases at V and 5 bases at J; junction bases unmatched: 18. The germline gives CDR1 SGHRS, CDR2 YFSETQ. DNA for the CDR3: TGCGCCAGCAGCTCGGGAGGGGCAGAGGGCTTTCTGGGCGAGACCCAGTACTTC. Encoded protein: CASSSGGAEGFLGETQYF.

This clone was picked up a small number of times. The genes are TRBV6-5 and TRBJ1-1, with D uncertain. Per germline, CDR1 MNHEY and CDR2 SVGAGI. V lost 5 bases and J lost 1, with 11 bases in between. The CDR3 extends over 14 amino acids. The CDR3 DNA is TGTGCCAGCAGTCTACGGAGAGGGAACACTGAAGCTTTCTTT. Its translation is CASSLRRGNTEAFF.

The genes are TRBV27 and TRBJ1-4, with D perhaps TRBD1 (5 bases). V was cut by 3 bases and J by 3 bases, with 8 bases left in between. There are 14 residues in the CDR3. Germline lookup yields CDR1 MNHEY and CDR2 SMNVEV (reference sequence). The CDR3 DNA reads TGTGCCAGCAGTTTTCAGGGCCCTAATGAAAAACTGTTTTTT. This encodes CASSFQGPNEKLFF.

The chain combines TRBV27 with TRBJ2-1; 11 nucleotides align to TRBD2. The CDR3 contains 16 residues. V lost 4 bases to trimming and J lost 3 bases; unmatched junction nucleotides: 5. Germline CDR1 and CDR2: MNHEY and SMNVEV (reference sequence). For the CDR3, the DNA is TGTGCCAGCAGTTACCGACTAGCGGGGCTCTACAATGAGCAGTTCTTC. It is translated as CASSYRLAGLYNEQFF.

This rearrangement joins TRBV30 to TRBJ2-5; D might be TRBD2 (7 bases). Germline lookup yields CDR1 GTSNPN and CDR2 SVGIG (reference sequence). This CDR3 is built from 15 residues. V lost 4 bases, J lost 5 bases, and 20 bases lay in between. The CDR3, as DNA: TGTGCCTGGACTAAGGCCGGGGGGCGAGGGGAGACCCAGTACTTC. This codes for CAWTKAGGRGETQYF.

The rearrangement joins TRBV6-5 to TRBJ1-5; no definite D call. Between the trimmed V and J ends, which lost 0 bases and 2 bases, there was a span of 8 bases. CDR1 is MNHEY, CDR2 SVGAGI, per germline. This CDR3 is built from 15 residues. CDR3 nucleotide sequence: TGTGCCAGCAGTTACTCGATAGGAGGCAATCAGCCCCAGCATTTT. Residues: CASSYSIGGNQPQHF.

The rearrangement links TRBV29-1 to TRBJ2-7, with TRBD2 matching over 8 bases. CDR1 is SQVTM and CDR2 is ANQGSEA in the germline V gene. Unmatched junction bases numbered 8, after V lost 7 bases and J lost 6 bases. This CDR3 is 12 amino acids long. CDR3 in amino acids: CSANGGAREQYF. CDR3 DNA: TGCAGCGCCAACGGGGGGGCGCGCGAGCAGTACTTC.

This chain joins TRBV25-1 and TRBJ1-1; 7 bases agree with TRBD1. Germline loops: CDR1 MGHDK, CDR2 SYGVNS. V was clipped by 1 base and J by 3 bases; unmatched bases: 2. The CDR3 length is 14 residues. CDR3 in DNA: TGTGCCAGCAGTGAATTTCAGGGGGACACTGAAGCTTTCTTT. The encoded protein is CASSEFQGDTEAFF.